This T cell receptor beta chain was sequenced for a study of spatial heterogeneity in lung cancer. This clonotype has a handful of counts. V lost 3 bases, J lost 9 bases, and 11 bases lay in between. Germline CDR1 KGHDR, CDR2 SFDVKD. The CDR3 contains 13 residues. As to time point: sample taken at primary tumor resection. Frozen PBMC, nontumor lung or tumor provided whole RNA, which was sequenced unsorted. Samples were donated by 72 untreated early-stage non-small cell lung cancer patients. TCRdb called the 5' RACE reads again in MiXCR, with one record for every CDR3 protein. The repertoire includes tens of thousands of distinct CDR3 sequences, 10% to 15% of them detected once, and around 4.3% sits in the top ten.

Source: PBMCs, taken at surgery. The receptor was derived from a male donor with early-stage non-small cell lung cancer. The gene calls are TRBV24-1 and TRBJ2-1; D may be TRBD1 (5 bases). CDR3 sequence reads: CATSDPWGGEQFF. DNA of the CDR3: TGTGCCACCAGTGATCCCTGGGGCGGTGAGCAGTTCTTC.